Listed below are T cell receptor beta chains from one sample, sequenced in a study of blood T cell repertoires in COVID-19. Clones were read by immunoSEQ multiplex PCR, and TCRdb kept only the in-frame ones, dropping some. The table has some 100,000 clones, about 77% seen once. Sequenced: peripheral blood. The receptors originated from a man between 65 and 80 years old with active or convalescent COVID-19. Both conserved end residues are part of each CDR3. The order of the fields is D gene, V gene, J gene, clone size, CDR3 protein, CDR3 DNA. The D gene is left open where the match is weak. Size is stated for part of the rows, as once, few or many counts, or as a class when the clone is expanded.

TRBD2	TRBV11-2	TRBJ2-3	.	CASSSGLAGVHRDTQYF	TGTGCCAGCAGCTCGGGACTAGCGGGAGTTCACAGGGATACGCAGTATTTT
.	TRBV18	TRBJ1-1	once	CASSTQQGLNTEAFF	TGTGCCAGCTCAACGCAACAGGGCCTGAACACTGAAGCTTTCTTT
TRBD2	TRBV5-1	TRBJ2-1	.	CASSSGEAGVMNEQFF	TGCGCCAGCAGCTCGGGGGAGGCGGGGGTTATGAATGAGCAGTTCTTC
TRBD2	TRBV6-6	TRBJ2-2	.	CASSRLAGGRRGGELFF	TGTGCCAGCAGTCGACTAGCGGGAGGTCGGAGAGGCGGGGAGCTGTTTTTT
TRBD1	TRBV28	TRBJ1-2	.	CASSLFMTGSYGYTF	TGTGCCAGCAGTTTATTTATGACAGGGTCCTATGGCTACACCTTC
.	TRBV19	TRBJ2-1	.	CASSVLPLWEDNEQFF	TGTGCCAGTAGTGTCCTCCCCCTATGGGAGGACAATGAGCAGTTCTTC
.	TRBV19	TRBJ1-1	.	CAAGRGYTEAFF	TGTGCCGCGGGCCGGGGGTACACTGAAGCTTTCTTT
.	TRBV7-9	TRBJ2-1	.	CASSLDSSPGAQFF	TGTGCCAGCAGCTTAGACTCCAGCCCTGGGGCGCAGTTCTTC
TRBD2	TRBV5-1	TRBJ2-5	.	CASSSGTSGTETQYF	TGCGCCAGCAGCTCTGGGACTAGCGGGACGGAGACCCAGTACTTC
.	TRBV2	TRBJ1-1	.	CASCQELNTEAFF	TGTGCCAGCTGCCAGGAACTGAACACTGAAGCTTTCTTT
.	TRBV28	TRBJ1-6	.	CASSLHAGDSPLHF	TGTGCCAGCAGTTTACATGCGGGAGATTCACCCCTCCACTTT
.	TRBV6-5	TRBJ1-1	once	CASSYSKVTASEAFF	TGTGCCAGCAGTTACTCGAAGGTCACAGCTTCTGAAGCTTTCTTT
.	TRBV5-4	TRBJ2-1	.	CASSFRGANEQFF	TGTGCCAGCAGCTTTCGGGGGGCCAATGAGCAGTTCTTC
.	TRBV6-5	TRBJ2-1	.	CASYQFSEQFF	TGTGCCAGCTACCAATTTAGTGAGCAGTTCTTC
TRBD2	TRBV4-1	TRBJ2-1	few	CASSQGRPGLAGDFAYNEQFF	TGCGCCAGCAGCCAAGGCCGCCCCGGACTAGCGGGAGATTTCGCCTACAATGAGCAGTTCTTC
TRBD2	TRBV20-1	TRBJ2-3	.	CSASIRSSGYTDTQYF	TGCAGTGCTAGTATCCGGTCTAGCGGATACACAGATACGCAGTATTTT
.	TRBV29-1	TRBJ1-1	.	CSAQRQTSNTEAFF	TGCAGCGCCCAAAGACAGACCTCGAACACTGAAGCTTTCTTT
.	TRBV19	TRBJ1-1	.	CATTRKGVTPVRGTEAFF	TGTGCCACTACAAGAAAGGGGGTGACCCCGGTCCGGGGCACTGAAGCTTTCTTT
TRBD2	TRBV29-1	TRBJ2-7	.	CSVSSAGGSSYEQYF	TGCAGCGTCAGCTCTGCCGGGGGGAGCTCCTACGAGCAGTACTTC
TRBD1	TRBV10-2	TRBJ1-1	once	CASRDRVDTEAFF	TGCGCCAGCAGGGACAGGGTCGACACTGAAGCTTTCTTT
TRBD1	TRBV5-4	TRBJ1-1	.	CASSWGQGPTEAFF	TGTGCCAGCAGCTGGGGACAGGGCCCCACTGAAGCTTTCTTT
TRBD2	TRBV12-3/TRBV12-4	TRBJ2-5	.	CASRGLAEETQYF	TGTGCCAGCAGGGGACTAGCGGAAGAGACCCAGTACTTC
TRBD1	TRBV9	TRBJ1-3	.	CASTRTGIGNTIYF	TGTGCCAGCACGCGGACAGGGATAGGAAACACCATATATTTT
.	TRBV30	TRBJ2-5	once	CAWGTLHGETQYF	TGTGCCTGGGGGACACTTCATGGGGAGACCCAGTACTTC
.	TRBV3-1/TRBV3-2	TRBJ2-1	.	CASSQGSQGSNNEQFF	TGTGCCAGCAGCCAAGGATCCCAGGGCTCCAACAATGAGCAGTTCTTC
.	TRBV5-8	TRBJ1-4	few	CASSFPGSSNEKLFF	TGTGCCAGCAGCTTTCCGGGATCGAGCAATGAAAAACTGTTTTTT
.	TRBV4-3	TRBJ2-4	.	CASSPTGDAKNIQYF	TGCGCCAGCAGCCCAACCGGGGATGCCAAAAACATTCAGTACTTC
.	TRBV4-3	TRBJ1-2	.	CASSQFRDSYGYTF	TGCGCCAGCAGCCAATTTCGGGATAGCTATGGCTACACCTTC
TRBD2	TRBV3-1/TRBV3-2	TRBJ2-7	.	CASSQGSLSGGDSYEQYF	TGTGCCAGCAGCCAAGGTTCCCTTAGCGGGGGGGACTCCTACGAGCAGTACTTC
.	TRBV9	TRBJ2-3	.	CASSQNPGSTDTQYF	TGTGCCAGCAGCCAGAACCCAGGGAGCACAGATACGCAGTATTTT
TRBD1	TRBV29-1	TRBJ1-1	few	CSVEGQGQTEAFF	TGCAGCGTTGAGGGGCAGGGACAGACTGAAGCTTTCTTT
TRBD2	TRBV4-1	TRBJ2-7	.	CASSQDRWGLAGESYEQYF	TGCGCCAGCAGCCAAGATAGGTGGGGACTAGCGGGGGAATCCTACGAGCAGTACTTC
TRBD1	TRBV24-1	TRBJ1-4	.	CATSAPGQGREKLFF	TGTGCCACCAGTGCTCCTGGACAGGGGAGAGAAAAACTGTTTTTT
.	TRBV2	TRBJ1-2	.	CASSDGGRYGYTF	TGTGCCAGCAGTGACGGTGGGAGGTATGGCTACACCTTC
TRBD1	TRBV12-3/TRBV12-4	TRBJ2-7	.	CASGDRGVDEQYF	TGTGCCAGCGGGGACAGGGGCGTCGACGAGCAGTACTTC
TRBD1	TRBV7-6	TRBJ2-7	.	CASSRQGINYEQYF	TGTGCCAGCAGCAGACAGGGTATAAACTACGAGCAGTACTTC
.	TRBV7-8	TRBJ1-4	few	CASSRLGSRKLFF	TGTGCCAGCAGCCGTCTTGGGAGCCGTAAACTGTTTTTT
TRBD1	TRBV11-2	TRBJ1-6	many	CASSRVGQRNSPLHF	TGTGCCAGCAGCCGCGTGGGACAGAGGAATTCACCCCTCCACTTT
TRBD2	TRBV9	TRBJ2-5	.	CASSVGPSGGEETQYF	TGTGCCAGCAGCGTAGGACCTAGCGGGGGGGAAGAGACCCAGTACTTC
.	TRBV19	TRBJ1-1	.	CASMGGWGVTEAFF	TGTGCCAGTATGGGGGGTTGGGGTGTAACTGAAGCTTTCTTT
TRBD2	TRBV4-3	TRBJ2-2	.	CASSHGSGLAGGPNTGELFF	TGCGCCAGCAGCCACGGTTCAGGACTAGCGGGGGGCCCGAACACCGGGGAGCTGTTTTTT
.	TRBV19	TRBJ2-7	.	CASSSRGVLIYEQYF	TGTGCCAGTAGTAGCAGGGGCGTCCTAATCTACGAGCAGTACTTC
.	TRBV18	TRBJ1-4	.	CASSPDLTSQGEKLFF	TGTGCCAGCTCACCAGACTTGACAAGCCAGGGCGAAAAACTGTTTTTT
.	TRBV19	TRBJ1-1	.	CASNLQGSSTEAFF	TGTGCCAGTAACTTACAGGGTTCGAGCACTGAAGCTTTCTTT
.	TRBV28	TRBJ1-2	few	CASSDQGIPYGYTF	TGTGCCAGCAGCGATCAGGGTATCCCCTATGGCTACACCTTC
TRBD2	TRBV11-2	TRBJ2-1	.	CASSQWSKSGGQFF	TGTGCCAGCAGCCAGTGGTCGAAATCGGGGGGGCAGTTCTTC
.	TRBV20-1	TRBJ1-1	.	CSASGRRGTEAFF	TGCAGTGCTAGTGGCCGGAGGGGCACTGAAGCTTTCTTT
.	TRBV25-1	TRBJ2-7	.	CATAGSPSYEQYF	TGTGCAACCGCCGGGTCACCCTCCTACGAGCAGTACTTC
TRBD2	TRBV20-1	TRBJ2-2	.	CSASSTSGNTGELFF	TGCAGTGCTAGTAGTACTAGCGGGAACACCGGGGAGCTGTTTTTT
.	TRBV30	TRBJ1-2	.	CAWSVIPRGYTF	TGTGCCTGGAGTGTAATTCCTAGGGGCTACACCTTC
.	TRBV28	TRBJ1-5	.	CASSLSGGNNQPQHF	TGTGCCAGCAGTTTATCGGGGGGAAATAATCAGCCCCAGCATTTT
TRBD2	TRBV7-3	TRBJ2-7	.	CASSLAGGSSYEQYF	TGTGCCAGCAGCTTAGCGGGGGGCTCGTCCTACGAGCAGTACTTC